This passage covers 5 T cell receptor beta chains from one sample sequenced in a study of blood T cell repertoires in COVID-19. Profiling relied on immunoSEQ multiplex PCR, and the TCRdb table lists in-frame clones only, not all of them. The data hold around 120,000 clones, with roughly 69% observed a single time. Material: peripheral blood. These receptors originate from a woman in her 70s with acute or convalescent COVID-19.

Only a few counts were recorded for this clone. The V call is TRBV6-6, the J call TRBJ1-5; D is undetermined. Trimming removed 6 bases from V and 4 bases from J, with 13 bases in between. Germline V gene lookup returns CDR1 MNHNY and CDR2 SVGAGI (reference sequence). The CDR3 is 14 amino acids. Written as DNA, the CDR3 is TGTGCCAGCAGAGAAGGACTAATAAATCAGCCCCAGCATTTT. Translating gives CASREGLINQPQHF.

The chain links TRBV12-5 to TRBJ2-1; 13 nucleotides match TRBD2. This CDR3 region has 18 residues. Trimming at V came to 2 bases and at J to 3 bases, leaving 7 bases not matched to a gene. Per the germline V gene, CDR1 is LGHNT and CDR2 is FRNRAP. The CDR3 loop is CASGLLLAGGRRYNEQFF. CDR3 DNA: TGTGCTAGTGGTTTGTTACTAGCGGGAGGGCGACGCTACAATGAGCAGTTCTTC.

The chain has TRBV5-1 and TRBJ1-3; TRBD1 matches 7 bases. Germline values: CDR1 SGHRS, CDR2 YFSETQ. The CDR3 loop spans 15 amino acids. The trim removed 0 bases at V and 8 bases at J, leaving 8 bases unmatched. CDR3 sequence reads: CASSLGQGSRYTIYF. Here the CDR3 DNA reads TGCGCCAGCAGCTTGGGACAGGGATCGAGATACACCATATATTTT.

This clone occurred a few times. The chain links TRBV28 to TRBJ1-5; a possible D gene is TRBD1 (6 bases). Germline CDR1 and CDR2: MDHEN and SYDVKM. The V and J ends lost 5 bases and 7 bases respectively, with 21 bases between them. This CDR3 has 16 amino acids. The CDR3 DNA is TGTGCCAGCAGTCCCGGATACAGGGACAATAGCCAGCCCCAGCATTTT. Protein: CASSPGYRDNSQPQHF. Filled out from reference TRBV28 and TRBJ1-5, the complete variable domain reads DVKVTQSSRYLVKRTGEKVFLECVQDMDHENMFWYRQDPGLGLRLIYFSYDVKMKEKGDIPEGYSVSREKKERFSLILESASTNQTSMYLCASSPGYRDNSQPQHFGDGTRLSIL.

The chain joins TRBV6-5 to TRBJ2-7; possibly TRBD1 for D (6 bases). There are 13 residues in the CDR3. The V end lost 0 bases, the J end lost 6 bases, and 9 bases lay between the germline ends. Germline lookup yields CDR1 MNHEY and CDR2 SVGAGI. CDR3 nucleotides: TGTGCCAGCAGTTACTCGAACAGGGCCGAGCAGTACTTC. This gives the protein CASSYSNRAEQYF.